The T cell receptor beta chain described here comes from a study of cytotoxic CD8 clonotypes in ibrutinib-treated CLL. Data came from immunoSEQ multiplex PCR; TCRdb stores just in-frame clones and leaves some out. The sample has roughly 190,000 clones, 55% to 85% seen once. This TCR was recovered from a human donor with chronic lymphocytic leukemia. This material consisted of PBMCs, taken after 24 months of ibrutinib treatment.

DNA for the CDR3: TGTGCCAGCAGTTTATTCACTAAGGATGAGCAGTTCTTC. Translating gives CASSLFTKDEQFF. The chain couples TRBV27 to TRBJ2-1; no definite D call. The CDR3 extends over 13 amino acids. Trimming took 1 base from V and 8 from J, leaving 9 bases between them. Germline values: CDR1 MNHEY, CDR2 SMNVEV (reference sequence).